These 18 T cell receptor beta chains came from one sample sequenced in a study of T cell repertoires in cytomegalovirus infection. Their recognized antigens are unknown. TCRdb redid the calling of the reads with MiXCR, one entry per CDR3 protein. The table shows hundreds of thousands of distinct CDR3 sequences, with about 33% occurring only once. The specimen comprised cultured PBMCs, sampled from culture after CMV antigen stimulation. The origin of the receptors is a human donor in good health (CMV status not recorded). Some clones in this sample may be carry-over from other donors' samples.

This chain connects TRBV18 to TRBJ2-7; TRBD2 agrees at 7 bases. J was trimmed by 5 bases and V by 4 bases; bases with no gene match: 14. Germline V gene lookup returns CDR1 KGHSH and CDR2 LQKENI. The CDR3 totals 16 residues. The CDR3 DNA sequence: TGTGCCAGCTCACTCCGACCCAGCGCCGGGGGGAACGAGCAGTACTTC. Residues: CASSLRPSAGGNEQYF.

There are a few counts of this clonotype. V gene TRBV12-3 or TRBV12-4 combines with J gene TRBJ1-1; D gene ambiguous. The CDR3 is made up of 14 amino acids. The germline V and J ends were trimmed by 0 bases and 5 bases, with 10 bases remaining between them. For the CDR3, the DNA is TGTGCCAGCAGTTTAGCGGCGGGCCGGACTGAAGCTTTCTTT. This gives the protein CASSLAAGRTEAFF.

This clonotype was detected only a few times. V usage is TRBV19 and J usage is TRBJ2-1, with a possible D match to TRBD2 (5 bases). The length of the CDR3 is 17 residues. V was shortened by 5 bases and J by 4 bases, with 21 bases between the two germline ends. Germline lookup yields CDR1 LNHDA and CDR2 SQIVND (reference sequence). CDR3 coding DNA: TGTGCCAGTAGTCCCCCGGGAATAGGTCGCGGGTACAATGAGCAGTTCTTC. This sequence encodes CASSPPGIGRGYNEQFF.

The chain employs TRBV7-8 and TRBJ1-1, with D uncertain. CDR1 SGHVS and CDR2 FQNEAQ come from the germline V gene. V lost 0 bases and J 4 bases, leaving 9 bases between the germline ends. The CDR3 covers 14 residues. The CDR3 DNA reads TGTGCCAGCAGCTTAGCGGGGATCGTCACTGAAGCTTTCTTT. The encoded protein is CASSLAGIVTEAFF.

The chain combines TRBV30 with TRBJ2-5, with 7 bases fitting TRBD1. The CDR3 is 15 amino acids. The germline V gene has CDR1 GTSNPN and CDR2 SVGIG (reference sequence). Trimming took 4 bases from V and 4 from J; bases not matched to a gene: 12. As DNA, the CDR3 is TGTGCCTGGACGGACAGGAGGAAGTTTCCAGAGACCCAGTACTTC. Protein: CAWTDRRKFPETQYF.

This clonotype was counted only a few times. V gene TRBV4-1 combines with J gene TRBJ2-7; D possibly corresponds to TRBD1 (6 bases). Trimming took 1 base from V and 2 from J, leaving 12 bases between them. The germline V gene encodes CDR1 MGHRA and CDR2 YSYEKL. This CDR3 contains 15 residues. This CDR3 reads CASSQGGPKTYEQYF. DNA for the CDR3: TGCGCCAGCAGCCAAGGGGGGCCGAAAACCTACGAGCAGTACTTC.

On this clonotype: This is likely a read error, given that the CDR3 carries no conserved phenylalanine or tryptophan at its end. The chain recombines TRBV7-2 with TRBJ1-5; possible D gene TRBD1, 6 bases. From germline, CDR1 is SGHTA and CDR2 FQGNSA. The CDR3 runs 17 residues. The V end lost 5 bases, the J end lost 0 bases, and 17 bases lay between the germline ends. DNA for the CDR3: TGTGCCAGCAGCACTAGCCGGACAGTTTATAGCAATCAGCCCCAGCATGTT. Protein product: CASSTSRTVYSNQPQHV.

This clonotype was found a few times. The chain links TRBV6-1 to TRBJ1-2, with 8 bases matching TRBD1. Looked up from germline, CDR1 is MNHNS and CDR2 is SASEGT. CDR3 size: 16 residues. The trim removed 1 base at V and 5 bases at J, leaving 9 bases unmatched. The CDR3 reads CASSEVGTGLIYGYTF. CDR3 bases: TGTGCCAGCAGTGAAGTAGGGACAGGCCTAATTTATGGCTACACCTTC.

The chain couples TRBV6-2 or TRBV6-3 to TRBJ2-7; TRBD2 matches at 8 bases. Germline V CDR1 and CDR2: MNHEY, SVGEGT. CDR3 length: 17 amino acids. After removal of 3 bases from V and 0 bases from J, the junction contained 10 bases not matched to a gene. The CDR3 nucleotides are TGTGCCAGCAGTTATCGGGCCGGGGGGGCCGACTCCTACGAGCAGTACTTC. Protein sequence: CASSYRAGGADSYEQYF.

This clonotype has at least ten counts. CDR3 protein: CASSLESGGRVADTQYF. For the CDR3, the DNA is TGTGCCAGCAGCTTAGAATCGGGGGGCCGTGTTGCAGATACGCAGTATTTT. The gene calls are TRBV7-9 and TRBJ2-3; D may be TRBD2 (7 bases). The germline V gene has CDR1 SEHNR and CDR2 FQNEAQ (reference sequence). Trimming took 1 base from V and 4 from J, leaving 18 bases between them. The CDR3 is 17 residues long.

The chain combines TRBV6-2 or TRBV6-3 with TRBJ2-2; 14 bases map to TRBD2. Germline loops: CDR1 MNHEY, CDR2 SVGEGT. V shed 0 bases, J shed 5 bases, and the junction held 5 bases outside the gene matches. This CDR3 contains 18 residues. CDR3 in DNA: TGTGCCAGCAGTTACTCGGGACTAGCGGGAGTAGGAACCGGGGAGCTGTTTTTT. Its translation: CASSYSGLAGVGTGELFF.

The sample holds a few counts of this clonotype. V gene TRBV7-9 combines with J gene TRBJ2-7; D is uncertain. The CDR3 extends over 11 amino acids. Germline CDR1 is SEHNR and CDR2 is FQNEAQ (reference sequence). The V and J ends lost 5 bases and 3 bases respectively, with 5 bases between them. CDR3 region: CASSTNYEQYF. The CDR3 DNA sequence: TGTGCCAGCAGCACCAACTACGAGCAGTACTTC.

The chain links TRBV11-3 to TRBJ2-1, with D possibly being TRBD1 (5 bases). The CDR3 is made up of 17 amino acids. Deletions cut 1 base from V and 0 bases from J, with 13 bases between. Germline V CDR1 and CDR2: SGHNT, YENEEA. The CDR3 DNA follows: TGTGCCAGCAGCTTAGGGGCACAGGAAAGCTCCTACAATGAGCAGTTCTTC. Translated, it gives CASSLGAQESSYNEQFF.

V is TRBV20-1 and J is TRBJ2-6; D is tentatively TRBD1 or TRBD2 (5 bases each). V dropped 5 bases and J dropped 2 bases, with 16 bases sitting between them. The CDR3 consists of 16 residues. CDR1 is DFQATT, CDR2 SNEGSKA, per germline (reference sequence). This CDR3 is CSALVQGETGANVLTF. The DNA for the CDR3 is TGCAGTGCTCTAGTTCAAGGGGAGACTGGGGCCAACGTCCTGACTTTC.

The V call is TRBV7-2, the J call TRBJ2-3; TRBD1 might be the D (6 bases). V shed 7 bases and J shed 0 bases, with 11 bases lying between them. Germline assignment: CDR1 SGHTA and CDR2 FQGNSA. The CDR3 covers 14 residues. This chain's CDR3 is CASKPQGSTDTQYF. The CDR3 nucleotides are TGTGCCAGCAAGCCCCAGGGGAGCACAGATACGCAGTATTTT.

This rearrangement joins TRBV5-1 to TRBJ2-5; 9 nucleotides line up with TRBD1. This CDR3 has 15 amino acids. Trimming took 4 bases from V and 4 from J; bases not matched to a gene: 8. The germline gives CDR1 SGHRS, CDR2 YFSETQ. The CDR3 nucleotides are TGCGCCAGCAGCCGGACAGGGGTAGCAGGAGAGACCCAGTACTTC. Its translation: CASSRTGVAGETQYF.

A few counts support this clonotype. The chain employs TRBV7-2 and TRBJ1-1, with D perhaps matching TRBD1 (5 bases). From germline, CDR1 is SGHTA and CDR2 FQGNSA. The CDR3 is 16 residues long. V lost 3 bases and J 3 bases, leaving 17 bases between the germline ends. CDR3 sequence reads: CASSLVTGYLDTEAFF. DNA for the CDR3: TGTGCCAGCAGCTTGGTAACAGGATACCTAGACACTGAAGCTTTCTTT.

This sequence joins TRBV7-2 and TRBJ2-5; 14 positions agree with TRBD2. This CDR3 has 17 amino acids. V shed 5 bases and J 1 base; nucleotides not matched to a gene: 6. Germline V gene lookup returns CDR1 SGHTA and CDR2 FQGNSA. The CDR3 loop reads CASSVGTSGGLQETQYF. The CDR3, as DNA: TGTGCCAGCAGCGTTGGGACTAGCGGGGGCCTCCAAGAGACCCAGTACTTC.